This TCR beta chain came from a study of shared clonotypes between healthy human individuals. General study points: Richness estimates generally favored naive over memory subsets. All-four-donor shared clonotypes had higher generation probabilities than non-shared clonotypes did.

Comments on this clone: The antigen is not known.

The method was immunoSEQ multiplex PCR; TCRdb's version includes in-frame clones alone and lacks a portion of them. The table has 950,000 to 1,300,000 clones, 75% seen once; the top ten hold about 1.5%. V lost 0 bases and J 0 bases, leaving 11 bases between the germline ends. The CDR3 is made up of 16 amino acids. Looked up from germline, CDR1 is SGHRS and CDR2 is YFSETQ. Input material: memory CD4+ T cells sorted from blood. The subset was: CD45RA-negative fraction. The TCR originated in a man aged 18 to 30 in good health. This chain connects TRBV5-1 to TRBJ2-3; maybe TRBD2 (5 bases). CDR3 sequence reads: CASSLGRQDSTDTQYF. The CDR3 coding sequence is TGCGCCAGCAGCTTGGGGAGGCAGGACAGCACAGATACGCAGTATTTT.